This T cell receptor beta chain is from a study of blood T cell repertoires in COVID-19. V was trimmed by 4 bases and J by 9 bases, leaving 10 bases between them. The germline V gene has CDR1 MGHDK and CDR2 SYGVNS. CDR3 length: 12 amino acids. Authors' processing steps: How many nucleated cells were present was estimated from reference gene primer amplification. The assay was immunoSEQ multiplex PCR, and TCRdb's table has in-frame clones only and misses some. V and J calls and clone size are those listed in that table; D and trimming were worked out from the DNA. The data show approximately 220,000 clones, roughly 84% seen once.

Material: peripheral blood. This sequence originates from a man aged 35 to 55 with acute or convalescent COVID-19. The chain uses TRBV25-1 and TRBJ2-4; D might be TRBD1 (5 bases). CDR3 coding DNA: TGTGCCAGCAGTGTGGGGCTAGGCATTCAGTACTTC. It yields the protein CASSVGLGIQYF.